Sequencing of this T cell receptor (beta chain) was carried out in a study of T cell responses to AZD1222 COVID-19 vaccine. Of note for this clone: Its target is not known.

The CDR3 is 17 residues long. Unmatched junction bases numbered 9, after V lost 5 bases and J lost 1 base. Germline-derived CDR1 and CDR2 are PRHDT and FYEKMQ (reference sequence). Only in-frame clones appear in the TCRdb table, and some are missing; sequencing was by immunoSEQ multiplex PCR. The sample carries about 100,000 clones, 85% to 90% recorded once. Whole-study findings and limits: Nearly half of spike-specific TCRs reportedly go after variant regions that carry no mutations. Seropositive AZD1222 recipients at baseline numbered only five to seven.

This sample comprised peripheral blood, obtained on day 0 of AZD1222 vaccination. V usage is TRBV13 and J usage is TRBJ2-5; 11 nucleotides align to TRBD2. The clonotype was recovered from an adult in good health. CDR3 region: CASSTQLAGVSQETQYF. DNA for the CDR3: TGTGCCAGCAGCACCCAACTAGCGGGAGTCTCCCAAGAGACCCAGTACTTC.